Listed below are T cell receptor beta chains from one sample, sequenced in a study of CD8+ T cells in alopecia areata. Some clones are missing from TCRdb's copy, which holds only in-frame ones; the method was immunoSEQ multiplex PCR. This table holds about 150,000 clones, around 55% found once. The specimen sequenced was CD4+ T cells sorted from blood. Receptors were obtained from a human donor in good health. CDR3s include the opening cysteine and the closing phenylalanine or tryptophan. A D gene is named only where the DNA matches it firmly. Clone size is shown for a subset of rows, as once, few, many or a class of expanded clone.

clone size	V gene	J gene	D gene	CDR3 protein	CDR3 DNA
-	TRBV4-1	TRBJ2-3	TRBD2	CASSQGPIAGVVDTQYF	TGCGCCAGCAGCCAAGGTCCCATAGCGGGAGTTGTAGATACGCAGTATTTT
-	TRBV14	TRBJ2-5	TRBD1	CASSQIGTGDETQYF	TGTGCCAGCAGCCAAATCGGGACAGGGGACGAGACCCAGTACTTC
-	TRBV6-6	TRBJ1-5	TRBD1	CASRPTGVSNQPQHF	TGTGCCAGCAGACCGACAGGGGTGAGCAATCAGCCCCAGCATTTT
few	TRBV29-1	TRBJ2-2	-	CSVAGVGGELFF	TGCAGCGTTGCAGGGGTTGGCGGGGAGCTGTTTTTT
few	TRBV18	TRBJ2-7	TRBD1	CASSVGTGDEQYF	TGTGCCAGCTCAGTCGGGACAGGGGACGAGCAGTACTTC
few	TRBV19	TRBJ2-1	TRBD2	CASSPLGLAGDRVEQFF	TGTGCCAGTAGTCCGCTAGGACTAGCGGGAGATAGGGTTGAGCAGTTCTTC
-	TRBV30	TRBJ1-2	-	CAWSIRVGYTF	TGTGCCTGGAGTATTCGGGTTGGCTACACCTTC
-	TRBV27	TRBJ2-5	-	CASSFRGLGLGYQETQYF	TGTGCCAGCAGTTTCCGGGGGCTGGGGCTGGGGTACCAAGAGACCCAGTACTTC
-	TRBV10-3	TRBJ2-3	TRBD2	CAINGLAGVRF	TGTGCCATCAATGGACTAGCGGGGGTGCGGTTT
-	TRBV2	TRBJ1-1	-	CASRAERDRAGAFF	TGTGCCAGCAGAGCAGAAAGAGACCGGGCCGGAGCTTTCTTT
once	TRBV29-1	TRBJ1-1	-	CSARDAGAFF	TGCAGCGCCAGGGATGCGGGGGCTTTCTTT
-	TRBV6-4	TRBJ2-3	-	CASSDSTGTDTQYF	TGTGCCAGCAGTGACTCGACAGGCACAGATACGCAGTATTTT
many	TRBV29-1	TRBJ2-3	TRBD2	CSVRSGGLAGVDTQYF	TGCAGCGTTCGCAGTGGGGGACTAGCGGGAGTAGATACGCAGTATTTT
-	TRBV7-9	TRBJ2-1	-	CASSGLGGNEQFF	TGTGCCAGCAGCGGACTAGGGGGTAATGAGCAGTTCTTC
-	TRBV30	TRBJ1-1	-	CAWTGGAPGAAFF	TGTGCCTGGACTGGAGGGGCCCCGGGGGCGGCTTTCTTT
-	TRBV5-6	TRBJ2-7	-	CASSLGGGSSYEQYF	TGTGCCAGCAGCTTGGGTGGTGGGTCGTCCTACGAGCAGTACTTC
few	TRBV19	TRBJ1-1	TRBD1	CASSIGQVNTEAFF	TGTGCCAGTAGTATCGGACAGGTGAACACTGAAGCTTTCTTT
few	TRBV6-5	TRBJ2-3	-	CASSSLPLASTDTQYF	TGTGCCAGCAGTTCTCTTCCCCTAGCGAGCACAGATACGCAGTATTTT
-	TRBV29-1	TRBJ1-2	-	CSVERTTSYGYTF	TGCAGCGTTGAAAGGACCACGAGTTATGGCTACACCTTC
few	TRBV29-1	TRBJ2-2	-	CSVGHRTGELFF	TGCAGCGTTGGACACCGTACCGGGGAGCTGTTTTTT
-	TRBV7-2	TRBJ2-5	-	CASSLYGPQETQYF	TGTGCCAGCAGCTTATACGGGCCCCAAGAGACCCAGTACTTC
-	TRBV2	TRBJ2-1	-	CASSEALPTVSYNEQFF	TGTGCCAGCAGTGAAGCGCTTCCGACGGTCTCCTACAATGAGCAGTTCTTC
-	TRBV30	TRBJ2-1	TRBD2	CAWSVAGLAGGLSYNEQFF	TGTGCCTGGAGTGTAGCCGGACTAGCGGGAGGGCTGAGTTACAATGAGCAGTTCTTC
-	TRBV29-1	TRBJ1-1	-	CSVAPGGTNAEAFF	TGCAGCGTTGCCCCCGGAGGTACGAACGCTGAAGCTTTCTTT
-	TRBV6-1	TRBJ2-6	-	CASSEQHSGANVLTF	TGTGCCAGCAGTGAACAGCACTCTGGGGCCAACGTCCTGACTTTC
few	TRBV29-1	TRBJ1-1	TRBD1	CSVAPTGANTEAFF	TGCAGCGTCGCCCCGACAGGGGCGAACACTGAAGCTTTCTTT
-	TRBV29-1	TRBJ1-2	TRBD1	CSVEDPDRDRYGYTF	TGCAGCGTTGAAGACCCTGACAGGGATCGGTATGGCTACACCTTC
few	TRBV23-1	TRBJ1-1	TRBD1	CASSQSPNRGGTEAFF	TGCGCCAGCAGTCAATCGCCCAACAGGGGTGGCACTGAAGCTTTCTTT
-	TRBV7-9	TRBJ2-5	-	CASSLVKGGQETQYF	TGTGCCAGCAGCTTAGTAAAGGGCGGCCAAGAGACCCAGTACTTC
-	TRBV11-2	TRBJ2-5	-	CASSFRSSQYF	TGTGCCAGCAGCTTCCGTTCGTCCCAGTACTTC
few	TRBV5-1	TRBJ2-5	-	CASSGETQYF	TGCGCCAGCAGCGGAGAGACCCAGTACTTC
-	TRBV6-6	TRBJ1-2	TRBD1	CASSYGTANYGYTF	TGTGCCAGCAGTTACGGGACAGCGAACTATGGCTACACCTTC
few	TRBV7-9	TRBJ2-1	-	CASSLDGDRGSVWQFF	TGTGCCAGCAGCTTAGATGGCGATAGGGGTTCGGTATGGCAGTTCTTC
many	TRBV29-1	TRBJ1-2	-	CSVEVVYGYTF	TGCAGCGTTGAAGTTGTCTATGGCTACACCTTC
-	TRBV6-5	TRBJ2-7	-	CASIGRAYEQYF	TGTGCCAGCATTGGCAGGGCCTACGAGCAGTACTTC
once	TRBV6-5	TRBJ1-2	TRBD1	CASSEDRGGYGYTF	TGTGCCAGCAGTGAAGACAGGGGCGGCTATGGCTACACCTTC
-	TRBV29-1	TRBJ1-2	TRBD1	CSVAHTGTGPVGGYTF	TGCAGCGTCGCTCATACCGGGACAGGGCCCGTCGGAGGCTACACCTTC
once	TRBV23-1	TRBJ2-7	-	CASSPRPGRTVYEQYF	TGCGCCAGCAGTCCGCGCCCGGGGAGGACCGTCTACGAGCAGTACTTC
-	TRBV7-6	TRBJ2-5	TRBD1	CASSYRTGGFTETQYF	TGTGCCAGCAGCTACCGGACAGGGGGCTTCACAGAGACCCAGTACTTC
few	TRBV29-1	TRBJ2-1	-	CSVNPHGDNEQFF	TGCAGCGTTAACCCCCATGGTGACAATGAGCAGTTCTTC
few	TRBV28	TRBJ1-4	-	CATLGTGRGEKLFF	TGTGCCACCCTGGGAACAGGGCGAGGAGAAAAACTGTTTTTT
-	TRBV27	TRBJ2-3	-	CASSLSPQGPQYF	TGTGCCAGCAGTTTATCCCCCCAGGGGCCCCAGTATTTT
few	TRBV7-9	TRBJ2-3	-	CASSQLAPDTQYF	TGTGCCAGCAGCCAACTAGCCCCAGATACGCAGTATTTT
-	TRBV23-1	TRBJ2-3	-	CASSQSDVSFPTDTQYF	TGCGCCAGCAGTCAATCAGACGTTAGCTTTCCCACAGATACGCAGTATTTT
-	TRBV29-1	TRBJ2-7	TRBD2	CSVPGLANEQYF	TGCAGCGTCCCGGGACTAGCGAACGAGCAGTACTTC
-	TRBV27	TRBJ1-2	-	CASFGQNYGYTF	TGTGCCAGCTTTGGGCAGAACTATGGCTACACCTTC
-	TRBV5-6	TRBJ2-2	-	CASSLNSANTGELFF	TGTGCCAGCAGCTTGAACTCGGCGAACACCGGGGAGCTGTTTTTT
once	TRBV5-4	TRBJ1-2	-	CASSFQGLGFGYTF	TGTGCCAGCAGCTTTCAGGGCCTGGGGTTTGGCTACACCTTC
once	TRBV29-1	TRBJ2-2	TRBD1	CSARDRYPGELFF	TGCAGCGCCCGGGACAGGTACCCCGGGGAGCTGTTTTTT